This is a list of T cell receptor beta chains from one sample in a study of blood T cell repertoires in COVID-19. Clones were sequenced by immunoSEQ multiplex PCR, and TCRdb holds only the in-frame ones, with some missing. The sample lists 250,000 or so clones; roughly 86% were seen once. Sequenced: peripheral blood. The receptors stem from a woman between 65 and 79 years old with active or convalescent COVID-19. Both conserved end residues are part of each CDR3. Fields, in order: V gene, clone size, D gene, J gene, CDR3 DNA, CDR3 protein. D genes are given only for firm matches. Clone size is stated in some rows and not others, as once, few, many or a class when expanded.

v_call: TRBV4-3; clone_size: -; d_call: -; j_call: TRBJ1-2; cdr3_nt: TGCGCCAGCAGCCGGGTCGTGGGCGACTATGGCTACACCTTC; cdr3_aa: CASSRVVGDYGYTF
v_call: TRBV10-1; clone_size: -; d_call: TRBD1; j_call: TRBJ2-4; cdr3_nt: TGCGCCAGCAGTCTAACAGGGGTTGGAAACATTCAGTACTTC; cdr3_aa: CASSLTGVGNIQYF
v_call: TRBV21-1; clone_size: -; d_call: -; j_call: TRBJ2-4; cdr3_nt: TGTGCCAGTGAGGGAGCGGGTCTAGCCAAAAACATTCAGTACTTC; cdr3_aa: CASEGAGLAKNIQYF
v_call: TRBV14; clone_size: -; d_call: -; j_call: TRBJ1-2; cdr3_nt: TGTGCCAGCAGCCAATCCACCGTGTACAGGGAACTTTCCTATGGCTACACCTTC; cdr3_aa: CASSQSTVYRELSYGYTF
v_call: TRBV7-3; clone_size: -; d_call: -; j_call: TRBJ2-1; cdr3_nt: TGTGCCAGCAGCTTAAGGGGCTCGCCCCCGAGGAATGAGCAGTTCTTC; cdr3_aa: CASSLRGSPPRNEQFF
v_call: TRBV2; clone_size: -; d_call: TRBD1; j_call: TRBJ1-1; cdr3_nt: TGTGCCAGCAGTGACGGACAGGGGGGGACTGAAGCTTTCTTT; cdr3_aa: CASSDGQGGTEAFF
v_call: TRBV27; clone_size: few; d_call: TRBD1; j_call: TRBJ2-5; cdr3_nt: TGTGCCAGCAGTTTCACAGGGGGCGTAGGGGAGACCCAGTACTTC; cdr3_aa: CASSFTGGVGETQYF
v_call: TRBV18; clone_size: -; d_call: -; j_call: TRBJ1-2; cdr3_nt: TGTGCCAGCTCGGAGACGGAAAACTATGGCTACACCTTC; cdr3_aa: CASSETENYGYTF
v_call: TRBV25-1; clone_size: -; d_call: -; j_call: TRBJ1-1; cdr3_nt: TGTGCCAGCAGTGACACCCCGGGACTGGACACTGAAGCTTTCTTT; cdr3_aa: CASSDTPGLDTEAFF
v_call: TRBV7-6; clone_size: -; d_call: -; j_call: TRBJ1-3; cdr3_nt: TGTGCCAGCAGCTTATTTCTTGTGGCCTCGAATTCCAATGGAAACACCATATATTTT; cdr3_aa: CASSLFLVASNSNGNTIYF
v_call: TRBV6-2/TRBV6-3; clone_size: -; d_call: TRBD2; j_call: TRBJ2-1; cdr3_nt: TGTGCCAGCAGACCTAGCGGGGGGGCCGCCGAGGAGCAGTTCTTC; cdr3_aa: CASRPSGGAAEEQFF
v_call: TRBV4-1; clone_size: -; d_call: TRBD2; j_call: TRBJ2-3; cdr3_nt: TGCGCCAGCAGCCAACTCCTCCCTAGCGGGGGGCCGGATACGCAGTATTTT; cdr3_aa: CASSQLLPSGGPDTQYF
v_call: TRBV6-5; clone_size: -; d_call: -; j_call: TRBJ1-1; cdr3_nt: TGTGCCAGCCAGAGGCAAGGGGGGGGGACTGAAGCTTTCTTT; cdr3_aa: CASQRQGGGTEAFF